Following are 8 T cell receptor beta chains from one sample sequenced in a study of tumor and adjacent non-tumor tissue in lung cancer. The library came from three nested PCR rounds adapted from ARM-PCR protocols. Each CDR3 protein is one row after TCRdb ran MiXCR on the multiplex PCR reads. The profile covers some 80,000 distinct CDR3 sequences, with just over 75% appearing a single time and around 43% taken by the ten largest. No cell sorting was done before RNA was extracted from the tissue. This non-tumor lung sample came from over 3 cm beyond the tumor edge. The sequenced material came from distant non-tumor lung tissue. The receptors come from a man between 65 and 85 years old with non-small cell lung cancer.

Regarding this clonotype: One junction end disagrees with the germline gene, perhaps due to a read error. This chain links TRBV6-2 or TRBV6-3 with TRBJ2-3; 7 nucleotides align to TRBD1. Germline CDR1 MNHEY, CDR2 SVGEGT. CDR3 length: 15 amino acids. CDR3 region: CASTTPGTATATQYF. The DNA for the CDR3 is TGTGCCAGTACAACCCCCGGGACAGCTACAGCTACGCAATATTTT.

Comments on this clonotype: At one end the junction does not follow the germline gene, possibly because of a read error. The gene calls are TRBV20-1 and TRBJ1-1; D possibly corresponds to TRBD1 (6 bases). Germline CDR1 is DFQATT and CDR2 is SNEGSKA (reference sequence). The CDR3 has 13 residues. CDR3 sequence: CSGADPLNTEGFF. The DNA for the CDR3 is TGCTCGGGGGCAGACCCCTTGAACACTGAAGGTTTCTTT.

On this clonotype: At one end, the junction sequence differs from germline, possibly due to a read error. The CDR3 spells CSVTPGNGTTDTRYF. The CDR3 DNA follows: TGCAGCGTTACCCCCGGGAATGGGACCACAGATACGCGGTATTTT. This sequence joins TRBV29-1 and TRBJ2-3, with D perhaps given as TRBD1 or TRBD2 (5 bases each). Germline V CDR1 and CDR2: SQVTM, ANQGSEA. The CDR3 has 15 residues.

Regarding this clonotype: Since no conserved phenylalanine or tryptophan closes the CDR3, a read error is the likely cause. The chain recombines TRBV6-5 with TRBJ2-3, with 10 bases lining up with TRBD2. Germline values: CDR1 MNHEY, CDR2 SVGAGI. There are 14 residues in the CDR3. The CDR3: CASSLTSGANTQYS. DNA for the CDR3: TGTGCGAGCAGCCTCACTAGCGGGGCGAATACGCAGTATTCT.

Concerning this clonotype itself: The CDR3 does not close with the conserved phenylalanine or tryptophan, likely indicating a read error. The V gene is TRBV4-1, the J gene TRBJ2-7; 10 bases align to TRBD2. The V gene's germline CDR1 is MGHRA and CDR2 YSYEKL. The CDR3 is made up of 16 amino acids. Here the CDR3 reads CASIRTLAGEGDEQYL. In DNA form, the CDR3 reads TGTGCCAGCATCCGGACGCTAGCGGGAGAGGGGGACGAGCAGTACTTG.

A note on this clonotype: It may be a read error: a sequence one base away is much more abundant. This chain joins TRBV5-1 and TRBJ2-3, with D unresolved. The germline gives CDR1 SGHRS, CDR2 YFSETQ. The CDR3 is made up of 14 amino acids. CDR3: CASSLGSYTDMQYF. CDR3 nucleotides: TGCGCCAGCAGCTTGGGGTCCTACACAGATATGCAGTATTTT.

Concerning this clonotype itself: Compared with germline, one end of the junction differs, possibly owing to a read error. The CDR3 DNA is TGTCCCAGCAGCGGCAGTATGAACATTGAAACTTTCTTT. Protein product: CPSSGSMNIETFF. The gene calls are TRBV5-4 and TRBJ1-1; unclear D gene. In germline, CDR1 is SGHNT, CDR2 YYREEE (reference sequence). The CDR3 length is 13 residues.

Points on this clonotype: An end of the junction does not agree with germline; a read error may underlie this. This sequence joins TRBV6-5 and TRBJ1-6; no reliable D call. The CDR3 sequence is 15 residues long. Germline loops: CDR1 MNHEY, CDR2 SVGAGI. The DNA for the CDR3 is TGTGTCAGCAGTTACAGCGGGGATGCGGATTCACCCCTCCACTTT. Its translation: CVSSYSGDADSPLHF.